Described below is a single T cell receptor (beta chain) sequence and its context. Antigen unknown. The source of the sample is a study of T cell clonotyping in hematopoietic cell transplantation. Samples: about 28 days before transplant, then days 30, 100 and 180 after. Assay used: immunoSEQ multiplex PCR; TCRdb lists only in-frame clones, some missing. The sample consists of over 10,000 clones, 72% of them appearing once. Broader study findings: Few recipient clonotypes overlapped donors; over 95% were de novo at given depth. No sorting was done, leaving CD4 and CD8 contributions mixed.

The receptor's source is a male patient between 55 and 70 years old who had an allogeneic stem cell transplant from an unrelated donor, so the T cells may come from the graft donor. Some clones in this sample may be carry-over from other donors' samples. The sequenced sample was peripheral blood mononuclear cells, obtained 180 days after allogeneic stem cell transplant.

CDR3 in DNA: TGTGCCAGCAGTTACCGACAGGCGAACACTGAAGCTTTCTTT. It yields the protein CASSYRQANTEAFF. This rearrangement joins TRBV6-5 to TRBJ1-1, with TRBD1 as a possible D gene (6 bases). The CDR3 is made up of 14 amino acids. Germline V lookup: CDR1 MNHEY, CDR2 SVGAGI. Trimming cost V 2 bases and J 1 base, with 8 bases left between them.